Below, 9 T cell receptor beta chains from the same sample are listed, as sequenced in a study of CD8+ T cells in alopecia areata. Extraction and reverse transcription of RNA yielded cDNA as the sequencing template. Repertoires were generated with immunoSEQ multiplex PCR, while TCRdb's copy carries only in-frame clones and drops some. Here the sample spans 65,000 to 95,000 clones, roughly 47% being singletons. The source material was NKG2D-high CD8+ T cells sorted from blood. All receptors come from a human donor with alopecia areata.

This clone was observed a few times. This chain joins TRBV7-9 and TRBJ2-1, with 7 positions matching TRBD1. This CDR3 contains 13 residues. Trimming at V came to 5 bases and at J to 8 bases, leaving 6 bases not matched to a gene. Germline CDR1 SEHNR, CDR2 FQNEAQ (reference sequence). The CDR3 protein is CASSRQGVDEQFF. The CDR3 bases are TGTGCCAGCAGCCGACAGGGAGTCGATGAGCAGTTCTTC.

The V gene is TRBV5-4, the J gene TRBJ2-1; 11 bases map to TRBD2. V lost 7 bases, J lost 8 bases, and 8 bases stayed unmatched. Germline assignment: CDR1 SGHNT and CDR2 YYREEE (reference sequence). This CDR3 region has 14 residues. The CDR3 DNA sequence: TGTGCCAGCCCCGGGACTAGCGGATTGGATGAGCAGTTCTTC. It translates to CASPGTSGLDEQFF.

This clone occurred a few times. The J gene is TRBJ1-6, the V gene TRBV19; D uncertain. Germline CDR1 and CDR2: LNHDA and SQIVND (reference sequence). The V and J ends lost 3 bases and 7 bases respectively, with 4 bases between them. The CDR3 runs to 12 residues. CDR3 residues: CASSIGNSPLHF. For the CDR3, the DNA is TGTGCCAGTAGTATTGGCAATTCACCCCTCCACTTT.

This clone came up a few times. The CDR3 loop reads CASMAGSTEAFF. The CDR3 nucleotides read TGCGCCAGCATGGCCGGGAGCACTGAAGCTTTCTTT. The chain has TRBV4-1 and TRBJ1-1; D not resolved. Trimming removed 7 bases from V and 4 bases from J, with 10 bases in between. The CDR3 extends over 12 amino acids. CDR1 and CDR2 from the germline V gene are MGHRA and YSYEKL.

The rearrangement joins TRBV28 to TRBJ1-2, with D hard to call. V was shortened by 3 bases and J by 5 bases, with 13 bases between the two germline ends. Germline CDR1 is MDHEN and CDR2 is SYDVKM. The CDR3 has 14 residues. Here the CDR3 DNA reads TGTGCCAGCAGTTTCGGAAGGACCCATTATGGCTACACCTTC. Translating gives CASSFGRTHYGYTF.

This clone has ten or more counts. Other DNA sequences in the same sample also yield this CDR3. V usage is TRBV7-2 and J usage is TRBJ2-1; a weak D match, TRBD2 (5 bases). CDR1 and CDR2 from the germline V gene are SGHTA and FQGNSA. CDR3 length: 14 amino acids. V lost 0 bases and J lost 2, with 5 bases in between. CDR3 sequence (DNA): TGTGCCAGCAGCTTAGCCGGGACCTACAATGAGCAGTTCTTC. It codes for CASSLAGTYNEQFF.

This chain joins TRBV12-5 and TRBJ1-2; no definite D call. The V end was cut by 1 base, the J end by 2 bases, with 5 bases between. Looked up from germline, CDR1 is LGHNT and CDR2 is FRNRAP. This CDR3 comprises 13 residues. The CDR3 DNA is TGTGCTAGTGGTTTGGCAGAGAACTATGGCTACACCTTC. Its translation: CASGLAENYGYTF.

The chain carries TRBV4-1 and TRBJ2-5, with 7 nucleotides matching TRBD1. Trimming removed 6 bases from V and 4 bases from J; junction bases left unmatched: 5. The germline CDR1 and CDR2 sequences are MGHRA and YSYEKL. The CDR3 extends over 13 amino acids. The DNA of the CDR3 is TGCGCCAGCAGTTACAGACAGGGAGAGACCCAGTACTTC. Translation gives CASSYRQGETQYF.

The chain couples TRBV4-3 to TRBJ2-3, with no clear D. Trimming pared 1 base from V and 7 bases from J, leaving 12 bases between. Per germline, CDR1 LGHNA and CDR2 YSLEER. The CDR3 contains 14 residues. CDR3: CASSQVVRGNTQYF. In DNA form, the CDR3 reads TGCGCCAGCAGCCAAGTTGTTCGTGGGAATACGCAGTATTTT.